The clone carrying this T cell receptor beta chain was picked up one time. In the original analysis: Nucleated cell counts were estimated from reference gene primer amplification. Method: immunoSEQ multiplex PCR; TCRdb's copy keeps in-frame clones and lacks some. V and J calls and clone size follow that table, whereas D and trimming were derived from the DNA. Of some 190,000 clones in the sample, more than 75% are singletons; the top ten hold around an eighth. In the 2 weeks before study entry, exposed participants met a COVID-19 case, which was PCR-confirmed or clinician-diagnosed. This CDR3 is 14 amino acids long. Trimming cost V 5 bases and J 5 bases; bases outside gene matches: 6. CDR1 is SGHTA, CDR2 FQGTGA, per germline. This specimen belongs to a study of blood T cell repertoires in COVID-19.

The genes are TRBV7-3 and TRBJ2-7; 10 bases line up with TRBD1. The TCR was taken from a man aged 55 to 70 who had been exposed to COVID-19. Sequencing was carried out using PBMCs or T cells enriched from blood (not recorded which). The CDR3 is CASSPDRGRDEQYF. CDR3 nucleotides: TGTGCCAGCAGCCCCGACAGGGGGCGCGACGAGCAGTACTTC.